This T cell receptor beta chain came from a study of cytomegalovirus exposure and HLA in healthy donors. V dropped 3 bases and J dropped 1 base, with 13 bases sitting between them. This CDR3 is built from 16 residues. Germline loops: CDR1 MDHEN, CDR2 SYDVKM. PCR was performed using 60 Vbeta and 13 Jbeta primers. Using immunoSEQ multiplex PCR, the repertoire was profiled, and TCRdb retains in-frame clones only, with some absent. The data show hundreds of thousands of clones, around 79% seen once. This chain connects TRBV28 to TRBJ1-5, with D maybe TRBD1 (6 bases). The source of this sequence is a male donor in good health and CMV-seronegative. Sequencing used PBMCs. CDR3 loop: CASSFTGMESNQPQHF. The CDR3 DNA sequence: TGTGCCAGCAGTTTCACAGGGATGGAGAGCAATCAGCCCCAGCATTTT.